The next 23 T cell receptor beta chains were all read from a single sample in a study of OX40 agonist ivuxolimab in advanced cancers. Here immunoSEQ multiplex PCR was the method, and the copy in TCRdb shows in-frame clones only, minus some. The sample records roughly 100,000 clones, 90% being singletons. This sample comprised CD4+ or CD8+ T cells sorted from blood, obtained in a trial of the OX40 agonist ivuxolimab. The receptor source for this set is an adult with an advanced solid tumor such as melanoma, head and neck, liver or kidney cancer.

The chain recombines TRBV10-3 with TRBJ1-2; no firm D call. V was trimmed by 0 bases and J by 4 bases, leaving 9 bases between them. The CDR3 totals 14 residues. CDR1 ENHRY and CDR2 SYGVKD come from the germline V gene. In nucleotides, the CDR3 is TGTGCCATCAGTGAGTCCGCGTCTTCCTATGGCTACACCTTC. Its protein is CAISESASSYGYTF.

The J gene is TRBJ2-7, the V gene TRBV5-1, with 7 bases identical to TRBD1. Germline CDR1 SGHRS, CDR2 YFSETQ. J was trimmed by 5 bases and V by 5 bases; bases with no gene match: 10. This CDR3 region has 14 residues. This chain's CDR3 is CASRPDRSLDEQYF. The CDR3 coding sequence is TGCGCCAGCAGACCGGACAGGTCCCTGGACGAGCAGTACTTC.

This chain joins TRBV2 and TRBJ2-2; TRBD2 matches at 10 bases. The J segment lost 6 bases and the V segment lost 5 bases, leaving 3 bases of the junction unmatched. This CDR3 is built from 14 residues. Looked up from germline, CDR1 is SNHLY and CDR2 is FYNNEI. The CDR3 DNA reads TGTGCCAGCAGTATCCTAGCGGGAGCCGGGGAGCTGTTTTTT. Protein product: CASSILAGAGELFF.

For the CDR3, the DNA is TGTGCCAGCAGGGGACAGGGGAGGGGTTCACCCCTCCACTTT. Its translation is CASRGQGRGSPLHF. The chain combines TRBV6-1 with TRBJ1-6, with TRBD1 matching 10 bases. Germline V gene lookup returns CDR1 MNHNS and CDR2 SASEGT. The CDR3 sequence is 14 residues long. The V gene end was trimmed by 6 bases and the J gene end by 9 bases; junction bases not matched to a gene: 5.

This chain links TRBV14 with TRBJ2-5, with D tentatively TRBD1 or TRBD2 (5 bases each). The end of the DNA fits TRBJ2-7 better, so the J call may be wrong. The CDR3 spans 17 residues. In germline, CDR1 is SGHDN, CDR2 FVKESK. The CDR3 is CASSQDLGPPKGYEQYF. The CDR3 DNA reads TGTGCCAGCAGCCAAGACCTGGGACCCCCCAAAGGCTACGAGCAGTACTTC.

The chain links TRBV7-2 to TRBJ1-5; a possible D gene is TRBD1 (5 bases). CDR1 and CDR2 from the germline V gene are SGHTA and FQGNSA. The V end was cut by 5 bases, the J end by 5 bases, with 13 bases between. The CDR3 runs to 14 residues. The CDR3 here is CASSLLMGDQPQHF. The CDR3 DNA reads as TGTGCCAGCAGCCTCCTTATGGGGGATCAGCCCCAGCATTTT.

J is TRBJ2-7 and V is TRBV19; TRBD2 might be the D (6 bases). The CDR3 sequence is 14 residues long. Germline loops: CDR1 LNHDA, CDR2 SQIVND (reference sequence). V was cut by 5 bases and J by 3 bases, with 14 bases left in between. The CDR3 sequence is CASSPRLGVYEQYF. The CDR3 DNA sequence: TGTGCCAGTAGTCCCCGACTAGGTGTCTACGAGCAGTACTTC.

The gene calls are TRBV6-6 and TRBJ1-2; TRBD1 is a possible D gene (6 bases). CDR3 length: 14 residues. The V end lost 5 bases, the J end lost 7 bases, and 17 bases lay between the germline ends. The germline gives CDR1 MNHNY, CDR2 SVGAGI (reference sequence). CDR3 loop: CASSTLTGTGGYTF. The CDR3 coding sequence is TGTGCCAGCAGTACACTTACAGGGACGGGTGGCTACACCTTC.

J is TRBJ2-5 and V is TRBV11-3; no reliable D call. Trimming took off 3 bases at V and 3 bases at J, with 8 bases between the two ends. The CDR3 is 13 residues long. From germline, CDR1 is SGHNT and CDR2 YENEEA. CDR3 region: CASSFGVEETQYF. The CDR3 DNA is TGTGCCAGCAGCTTTGGGGTAGAAGAGACCCAGTACTTC.

The chain carries TRBV7-3 and TRBJ1-1; the D gene is possibly TRBD1 (6 bases). Trimming removed 7 bases at V and 4 bases at J, with 13 bases between. The CDR3 sequence is 13 residues long. Germline CDR1 and CDR2: SGHTA and FQGTGA. CDR3 residues: CASNGGAFTEAFF. CDR3 sequence (DNA): TGTGCCAGCAATGGGGGCGCGTTCACTGAAGCTTTCTTT.

This chain links TRBV10-3 with TRBJ1-1, with a tentative D call TRBD1 (5 bases). Germline V CDR1 and CDR2: ENHRY, SYGVKD. Trimming left V 6 bases short and J 6 bases short, with 20 bases between. The CDR3 runs to 15 residues. CDR3 nucleotides: TGTGCCATCAGACCCGGGACCGGGGCTTTGGCTGAAGCTTTCTTT. It translates to CAIRPGTGALAEAFF.

The chain employs TRBV18 and TRBJ2-4; TRBD1 might be the D (6 bases). This CDR3 is built from 13 residues. Germline V lookup: CDR1 KGHSH, CDR2 LQKENI. V was trimmed by 6 bases and J by 7 bases, leaving 13 bases between them. The CDR3 sequence: CASSTGHQNIQYF. The CDR3 coding sequence is TGTGCCAGCTCGACAGGTCATCAGAACATTCAGTACTTC.

This chain links TRBV11-1 with TRBJ1-4; no firm D call. The CDR3 covers 15 residues. From germline, CDR1 is SGHAT and CDR2 FQDESV (reference sequence). Trimming removed 5 bases from V and 0 bases from J, with 10 bases in between. The CDR3: CASSPAITTNEKLFF. CDR3 bases: TGTGCCAGCAGCCCCGCCATAACAACTAATGAAAAACTGTTTTTT.

The chain links TRBV9 to TRBJ1-1; D gene unclear. V lost 1 base, J lost 1 base, and 8 bases lay in between. The CDR3 is 14 residues long. CDR1 and CDR2 (germline): SGDLS, YYNGEE. The CDR3 DNA follows: TGTGCCAGCAGCGTACGGCCTCAGAACACTGAAGCTTTCTTT. It specifies CASSVRPQNTEAFF.

The J gene is TRBJ1-1, the V gene TRBV23-1; D might be TRBD1 (5 bases). TRBV23-1 is treated as an ORF (open reading frame) with a function not yet certain. The CDR3 is made up of 12 amino acids. V lost 0 bases and J 10 bases, leaving 9 bases between the germline ends. The CDR3 DNA sequence: TGCGCCAGCAGTCAATCCGACAGTTCAGCTTTCTTT. This encodes CASSQSDSSAFF.

This clone appeared a single time. The V gene is TRBV27, the J gene TRBJ2-2; D unclear. The CDR3 extends over 12 amino acids. V was clipped by 8 bases and J by 3 bases, with 7 bases between them. Germline V gene data show CDR1 as MNHEY and CDR2 as SMNVEV (reference sequence). The CDR3 loop reads CASGRYTGELFF. In DNA form, the CDR3 reads TGTGCCAGCGGACGATACACCGGGGAGCTGTTTTTT.

The chain links TRBV30 to TRBJ2-3, with D perhaps TRBD2 (6 bases). The CDR3 contains 15 residues. Germline V gives CDR1 GTSNPN, CDR2 SVGIG (reference sequence). V gave up 7 bases and J gave up 2 bases, with 19 bases separating them. The CDR3 protein is CASRPGDWHTDTQYF. CDR3 DNA sequence: TGTGCCTCCCGCCCGGGGGACTGGCACACAGATACGCAGTATTTT. The complete variable domain, with remaining parts taken from reference TRBV30 and TRBJ2-3, reads SQTIHQWPATLVQPVGSPLSLECTVEGTSNPNLYWYRQAAGRGLQLLFYSVGIGQISSEVPQNLSASRPQDRQFILSSKKLLLSDSGFYLCASRPGDWHTDTQYFGPGTRLTVL.

The rearrangement links TRBV11-2 to TRBJ1-2, with 9 bases fitting TRBD1. Germline V CDR1 and CDR2: SGHAT, FQNNGV. This CDR3 is 13 amino acids long. Trimming cost V 5 bases and J 4 bases; bases outside gene matches: 2. In DNA, the CDR3 is TGTGCCAGCAGCGCGACAGGGGGCTATGGCTACACCTTC. It translates to CASSATGGYGYTF.

The J gene is TRBJ2-7, the V gene TRBV6-1; D not certain. There are 13 residues in the CDR3. Germline-derived CDR1 and CDR2 are MNHNS and SASEGT. Trimming removed 7 bases from V and 3 bases from J, with 13 bases in between. The CDR3 here is CASTPPQFYEQYF. The DNA of the CDR3 is TGTGCCAGCACCCCGCCCCAGTTCTACGAGCAGTACTTC.

The chain links TRBV6-5 to TRBJ1-6, with 11 nucleotides matching TRBD1. This CDR3 contains 14 residues. CDR1 is MNHEY, CDR2 SVGAGI, per germline. The V and J ends lost 6 bases and 7 bases, in that order; junction bases with no gene match: 2. The CDR3 here is CASSRDRGNSPLHF. The CDR3 DNA reads TGTGCCAGCAGCAGGGACAGGGGGAATTCACCCCTCCACTTT.

The chain employs TRBV18 and TRBJ1-1, with 8 positions matching TRBD1. This CDR3 region has 16 residues. Germline V gene data show CDR1 as KGHSH and CDR2 as LQKENI. The ends lost 5 bases at V and 1 base at J; junction bases unmatched: 9. The CDR3 reads CASSFGPTGENTEAFF. The CDR3 DNA reads as TGTGCCAGCTCATTCGGACCGACAGGGGAGAACACTGAAGCTTTCTTT.

CDR3 sequence (DNA): TGTGCCAGCACCCGACAGGGAGGTAGCAATCAGCCCCAGCATTTT. Its translation: CASTRQGGSNQPQHF. This chain uses TRBV6-6 with TRBJ1-5, with 7 positions matching TRBD1. Germline-derived CDR1 and CDR2 are MNHNY and SVGAGI (reference sequence). J was trimmed by 0 bases and V by 7 bases; bases with no gene match: 6. The CDR3 is 15 residues long.

This clone was observed a single time. This chain links TRBV28 with TRBJ1-2, with TRBD1 matching 7 bases. The germline V gene encodes CDR1 MDHEN and CDR2 SYDVKM. There are 14 residues in the CDR3. V lost 7 bases, J lost 5 bases, and 10 bases stayed unmatched. For the CDR3, the DNA is TGTGCCAGCACCGGAGGAGGGGGCCCTTATGGCTACACCTTC. Its translation: CASTGGGGPYGYTF.